The 19 T cell receptor beta chains reported below all come from one sample, sequenced in a study of post-analysis software for immune sequencing data. Study results and caveats: Patients carried roughly 5 TRBV segments more frequently than controls did, and TRBV5-6, TRBV5-1 and TRBV20-1 were among them.

These TCRs are of unknown antigen specificity. Unique molecular identifiers had been added to the TCR beta cDNA libraries. TCRdb re-called the PCR reads with MiXCR, one entry per CDR3 protein. The sample lists a few hundred thousand distinct CDR3 sequences, less than 40% occurring once. The specimen sequenced was blood. Receptors were obtained from a girl aged 10 to 17 with multiple sclerosis.

This clonotype has at least ten counts. The V gene is TRBV5-1, the J gene TRBJ2-5; D possibly corresponds to TRBD2 (5 bases). CDR1 and CDR2 from the germline V gene are SGHRS and YFSETQ. The CDR3 runs to 14 residues. The ends were cut back, 0 bases at V and 6 bases at J, with 12 bases in the middle. The CDR3 spells CASSLVGRGKTQYF. DNA of the CDR3: TGCGCCAGCAGCTTGGTGGGTCGGGGAAAGACCCAGTACTTC.

This clonotype was counted at least ten times. The CDR3: CSATHRGLRPQYF. CDR3 nucleotide sequence: TGCAGTGCTACCCACAGGGGCCTTCGACCCCAGTACTTC. V gene TRBV20-1 combines with J gene TRBJ2-5; 7 bases are shared with TRBD1. With 4 bases clipped from V and 9 bases from J, the junction kept 11 bases outside the gene matches. The germline gives CDR1 DFQATT, CDR2 SNEGSKA (reference sequence). This CDR3 is built from 13 residues.

This clonotype was counted between two and nine times. A read error may be the cause here, since a much bigger clone is one base away. The CDR3 ends on some other residue instead of the conserved phenylalanine or tryptophan, so this is likely a read error. This chain uses TRBV29-1 with TRBJ2-3; TRBD1 agrees at 10 bases. Germline V gene data show CDR1 as SQVTM and CDR2 as ANQGSEA. V was clipped by 6 bases and J by 2 bases; unmatched bases: 5. This CDR3 region has 14 residues. The CDR3: CSVGTGEHTDTQYL. CDR3 coding DNA: TGCAGCGTCGGGACAGGGGAACACACAGATACGCAGTATTTG.

This sequence joins TRBV10-3 and TRBJ2-1, with TRBD2 matching 9 bases. With V trimmed by 0 bases and J by 6 bases, 3 bases remained unmatched. Germline V lookup: CDR1 ENHRY, CDR2 SYGVKD. CDR3 length: 15 residues. CDR3 amino acids: CAISESIAGVNEQFF. The CDR3 coding sequence is TGTGCCATCAGTGAGTCTATAGCGGGAGTCAATGAGCAGTTCTTC.

The V call is TRBV6-1, the J call TRBJ2-5, with D unclear. With the DNA end fitting TRBJ2-7 better, the J assignment may be wrong. The CDR3 spans 13 residues. Germline V gene sequence: CDR1 MNHNS, CDR2 SASEGT. CDR3 sequence: CASSRISSYEQYF. The CDR3 DNA sequence: TGTGCCAGCAGTCGTATAAGCTCCTACGAGCAGTACTTC.

Points on this clonotype: A read error may explain this, as a much larger clone is one base away. This chain links TRBV7-9 with TRBJ2-3, with TRBD1 identical over 9 bases. This CDR3 has 18 residues. After removal of 3 bases from V and 0 bases from J, the junction contained 10 bases not matched to a gene. Germline values: CDR1 SEHNR, CDR2 FQNEAQ (reference sequence). The CDR3 spells CASSFYRGTGCSTDTQYF. CDR3 coding DNA: TGTGCCAGCAGCTTCTACCGCGGGACAGGGTGTAGCACAGATACGCAGTATTTT.

This clonotype was seen only a few times. The CDR3 loop reads CSARDLGGTNEKLFF. CDR3 in DNA: TGCAGTGCTAGAGATCTAGGGGGGACTAATGAAAAACTGTTTTTT. V is TRBV20-1 and J is TRBJ1-4, with a tentative D call TRBD1 (6 bases). The CDR3 loop spans 15 amino acids. V was trimmed by 0 bases and J by 2 bases, leaving 10 bases between them. The germline V gene encodes CDR1 DFQATT and CDR2 SNEGSKA (reference sequence).

The chain couples TRBV9 to TRBJ1-2, with D unresolved. V was clipped by 0 bases and J by 8 bases, with 20 bases between them. CDR3 size: 16 residues. CDR1 is SGDLS, CDR2 YYNGEE, per germline. Written as DNA, the CDR3 is TGTGCCAGCAGCGTAGCTCCAGGTGGAGGGCGCCTCGGCTACACCTTC. This translates into CASSVAPGGGRLGYTF.

This clonotype was found a few times. The chain combines TRBV7-8 with TRBJ2-7; 12 nucleotides align to TRBD2. The CDR3 is 17 amino acids. V was pared by 0 bases and J by 1 base, with 4 bases of the junction left unmatched. The germline V gene has CDR1 SGHVS and CDR2 FQNEAQ. Written as DNA, the CDR3 is TGTGCCAGCAGCTTAGCGGGACTAGCGGGTCCTTCCTACGAGCAGTACTTC. This codes for CASSLAGLAGPSYEQYF.

J is TRBJ2-5 and V is TRBV28; D is ambiguous. Deletions cut 5 bases from V and 5 bases from J, with 15 bases between. CDR1 and CDR2 (germline): MDHEN, SYDVKM. The length of the CDR3 is 14 residues. The CDR3 nucleotides are TGTGCCAGCAGTCCACCTGGGCAGGAGGAGACCCAGTACTTC. Protein sequence: CASSPPGQEETQYF.

The genes are TRBV24-1 and TRBJ2-2, with TRBD2 matching over 9 bases. The CDR3 contains 18 residues. Looked up from germline, CDR1 is KGHDR and CDR2 is SFDVKD. The ends lost 1 base at V and 3 bases at J; junction bases unmatched: 8. CDR3 bases: TGTGCCACCAGTGATTTCCTAGGAGCGGGAGGCTACACCGGGGAGCTGTTTTTT. The encoded protein is CATSDFLGAGGYTGELFF.

The chain couples TRBV6-6 to TRBJ2-7; 7 bases match TRBD1. The V segment lost 7 bases and the J segment 1 base; nucleotides outside the gene matches: 4. Germline assignment: CDR1 MNHNY and CDR2 SVGAGI (reference sequence). The CDR3 consists of 13 residues. The CDR3 sequence is CASIPGGSYEQYF. The DNA of the CDR3 is TGTGCCAGCATCCCAGGGGGATCCTACGAGCAGTACTTC.

There are a few counts of this clonotype. This rearrangement joins TRBV28 to TRBJ1-4; D not certain. This CDR3 is built from 13 residues. The V end lost 6 bases, the J end lost 4 bases, and 9 bases lay between the germline ends. Germline CDR1 is MDHEN and CDR2 is SYDVKM. The CDR3 nucleotides read TGTGCCAGCAGAATGGCGCGTAATGAAAAACTGTTTTTT. It codes for CASRMARNEKLFF.

V gene TRBV7-9 combines with J gene TRBJ2-4; 10 bases agree with TRBD1. The J call could be wrong; TRBJ2-7 is a better fit for the DNA end. The germline V gene has CDR1 SEHNR and CDR2 FQNEAQ (reference sequence). This CDR3 has 15 amino acids. DNA of the CDR3: TGTGCCAGCAGCTTAGCTGGGACAGGGGCGGACGAGCAGTACTTC. Its translation: CASSLAGTGADEQYF.

The chain couples TRBV12-3 or TRBV12-4 to TRBJ1-1; D is uncertain. CDR3 length equals 11 residues. V gave up 6 bases and J gave up 7 bases, with 9 bases separating them. DNA for the CDR3: TGTGCCAGCAGCCTACTCAATGAAGCTTTCTTT. This codes for CASSLLNEAFF.

Of note for this clonotype: A junction boundary mismatches the germline segment, possibly from a read error. The chain uses TRBV18 and TRBJ1-4, with D unresolved. The germline gives CDR1 KGHSH, CDR2 LQKENI. The length of the CDR3 is 17 residues. This CDR3 reads CASSPPAYGATNEKLFF. CDR3 nucleotides: TGTGCCAGCTCCCCACCGGCCTACGGAGCAACTAATGAAAAACTGTTTTTT. The full variable domain, completed using reference TRBV18 and TRBJ1-4, is NAGVMQNPRHLVRRRGQEARLRCSPMKGHSHVYWYRQLPEEGLKFMVYLQKENIIDESGMPKERFSAEFPKEGPSILRIQQVVRGDSAAYFCASSPPAYGATNEKLFFGSGTQLSVL.

The rearrangement links TRBV7-2 to TRBJ2-7; 13 bases are a match to TRBD2. V shed 1 base and J 3 bases; nucleotides not matched to a gene: 0. The germline V gene has CDR1 SGHTA and CDR2 FQGNSA. The CDR3 covers 15 residues. The CDR3 is CASSLGTSGGYEQYF. The DNA for the CDR3 is TGTGCCAGCAGCTTAGGGACTAGCGGGGGCTACGAGCAGTACTTC.

The chain is built from TRBV6-5 and TRBJ1-2, with unresolved D. In germline, CDR1 is MNHEY, CDR2 SVGAGI. This CDR3 spans 13 amino acids. V lost 1 base and J lost 3, with 6 bases in between. The CDR3 region has the DNA TGTGCCAGCAGTTACTACATATACTATGGCTACACCTTC. Translating gives CASSYYIYYGYTF.

This clonotype was observed a handful of times. A much larger clone lies one base from this, so it may be a read error. The V gene is TRBV11-2, the J gene TRBJ2-5; 10 nucleotides align to TRBD2. V was pared by 3 bases and J by 11 bases, with 18 bases of the junction left unmatched. The germline CDR1 and CDR2 sequences are SGHAT and FQNNGV. The CDR3 consists of 17 residues. The CDR3 protein is CASSFLLAGARFGEQYF. For the CDR3, the DNA is TGTGCCAGCAGCTTCCTCCTAGCGGGAGCTAGATTTGGTGAGCAGTACTTC.